This TCR beta chain stems from a study of blood T cell repertoires in COVID-19. TCRdb's table, derived via immunoSEQ multiplex PCR, lists solely in-frame clones and lacks some. The sample lists about 120,000 clones, about four fifths seen once, with 15% to 20% in the top ten. Germline-derived CDR1 and CDR2 are SGHVS and FQNEAQ. Trimming took 2 bases from V and 6 from J, leaving 10 bases between them. This CDR3 is 13 amino acids long. It was during active infection that Seattle patients were enrolled and then longitudinally followed. The chain combines TRBV7-8 with TRBJ1-2; D might be TRBD1 (6 bases). The material sequenced was peripheral blood. The TCR sequence derives from a man in his thirties or forties with COVID-19, enrolled during active disease. The CDR3 loop reads CASSLLRGNGYTF. DNA of the CDR3: TGTGCCAGCAGCTTACTCAGGGGTAATGGCTACACCTTC.